These T cell receptor beta chains were read from a single sample in a study of early T cells in non-severe SARS-CoV-2 infection. A single record per CDR3 protein comes from TCRdb applying MiXCR to the 5' RACE reads. Among some 38,000 distinct CDR3 sequences, about 5% were seen once, and the ten largest hold 16%. Sequenced input: whole blood. The receptors derive from an adult who was a healthcare worker with PCR-confirmed SARS-CoV-2 infection or an uninfected control (not recorded which). Both conserved end residues are part of each CDR3. The order of the fields is clone size, D gene, V gene, J gene, CDR3 DNA, CDR3 protein. The D gene is left open where the match is weak. Expanded clones are given a class, and other clones once, few, many or no size at all.

few	.	TRBV7-2	TRBJ1-1	TGTGCCAGCACCCCGTCCTCGCCGGGTGAAGCTTTCTTT	CASTPSSPGEAFF
many	.	TRBV20-1	TRBJ1-4	TGCAGTGCTCCCGCGGGGGGTAGTAATGAAAAACTGTTTTTT	CSAPAGGSNEKLFF
many	.	TRBV20-1	TRBJ2-7	TGCAGTGCTAGCCCAGGAAGCTCCTACGAGCAGTACTTC	CSASPGSSYEQYF
.	.	TRBV10-3	TRBJ2-7	TGTGCCATCAGTCCAGATTTCGGGGGTCCCTACGAGCAGTACTTC	CAISPDFGGPYEQYF
many	.	TRBV13	TRBJ2-3	TGTGCCAGCAGCAATACTAGGGGGATAGATACGCAGTATTTT	CASSNTRGIDTQYF
many	TRBD2	TRBV12-3/TRBV12-4	TRBJ2-2	TGTGCCAGCAGTCCACTCGGGACTAGCATCAGTGGGGAGCTGTTTTTT	CASSPLGTSISGELFF
many	.	TRBV6-5	TRBJ1-1	TGTGCCAGCAGTCCTGACTCTGCCCAGAACACTGAAGCTTTCTTT	CASSPDSAQNTEAFF
many	.	TRBV7-9	TRBJ2-1	TGTGCCAGCAGTTGGACTGCCGATGAGCAGTTCTTC	CASSWTADEQFF
many	.	TRBV29-1	TRBJ2-1	TGCAGCGTTCAGCGGTACAATGAGCAGTTCTTC	CSVQRYNEQFF
many	.	TRBV29-1	TRBJ2-1	TGCAGCGCGATGACAGCCCTTTCCTACAATGAGCAGTTCTTC	CSAMTALSYNEQFF
many	.	TRBV18	TRBJ2-1	TGTGCCAGCTCACCAATGAAATCCAGGGTGTTTAATGAGCAGTTCTTC	CASSPMKSRVFNEQFF
once	TRBD1	TRBV25-1	TRBJ2-5	TGTGCCAGCAGTCGGACAGGGGACCGACAAGAGACCCAGTACTTC	CASSRTGDRQETQYF
many	.	TRBV20-1	TRBJ1-2	TGCAGTGCTAGACAATCCATGGAGAAGGGGTATGGCTACACCTTC	CSARQSMEKGYGYTF
many	TRBD1	TRBV9	TRBJ1-1	TGTGCCAGCAGCGCAGGGGGCACGGTAAACACTGAAGCTTTCTTT	CASSAGGTVNTEAFF
many	.	TRBV20-1	TRBJ2-2	TGCAGTGCAACTCCCGCGGGGCTTTTCACCGGGGAGCTGTTTTTT	CSATPAGLFTGELFF
many	.	TRBV25-1	TRBJ1-4	TGTGCCAGCAGTGAGGCGGGGGGAAGCATAACTAATGAAAAACTGTTTTTT	CASSEAGGSITNEKLFF
many	.	TRBV29-1	TRBJ2-5	TGCAGCGCCCCCGTGGCAGGGGAAGAGACCCAGTACTTC	CSAPVAGEETQYF
.	.	TRBV7-3	TRBJ2-2	TGTGCCAGCCGGATTTCGAACACCGGGGAGCTGTTTTTT	CASRISNTGELFF
many	.	TRBV27	TRBJ2-2	TGTGCCAGCAGCGGGTTCGGGGAGCTGTTTTTT	CASSGFGELFF
many	.	TRBV11-1	TRBJ1-1	TGTGCCAGCAGCTTAGAAAGGGGTATCATAACCGAAGCTTTCTTT	CASSLERGIITEAFF
many	.	TRBV12-3/TRBV12-4	TRBJ2-1	TGTGCCAGCAGTTTTGGGCTGAACTACAATGAGCAGTTCTTC	CASSFGLNYNEQFF
many	.	TRBV7-9	TRBJ2-3	TGTGCCAGCAGCTTGTTAGATACGCAGTATTTT	CASSLLDTQYF
many	.	TRBV5-1	TRBJ2-7	TGCGCCAGCAGCTTGAAAGTCGGCAGCTCCTACGAGCAGTACTTC	CASSLKVGSSYEQYF
few	.	TRBV7-8	TRBJ2-1	TGTGCCAGCAGCCCGGACATTGGGTACAATGAGCAGTTCTTC	CASSPDIGYNEQFF
many	.	TRBV7-6	TRBJ2-3	TGTGCCAGCAGTCCATGGGGGGTAGCGGTAGATACGCAGTATTTT	CASSPWGVAVDTQYF
many	TRBD1	TRBV4-2	TRBJ1-1	TGTGCCAGCAGCCAAGAGACAGGGGGCAAAAACACTGAAGCTTTCTTT	CASSQETGGKNTEAFF
many	.	TRBV7-6	TRBJ1-6	TGTGCCAGCAGCTTTGGGTTAGGATCACCCCTCCACTTT	CASSFGLGSPLHF
many	TRBD2	TRBV20-1	TRBJ2-5	TGCAGTGCGCCCGGGTCTAGCGGGAACTACCAAGAGACCCAGTACTTC	CSAPGSSGNYQETQYF
few	.	TRBV4-1	TRBJ2-2	TGCGCCAGCAGCCAAGGGGCGTTTACCGGGGAGCTGTTTTTT	CASSQGAFTGELFF
many	.	TRBV30	TRBJ1-6	TGTGCCTGGAGTCCTCGGTGGATATCACCCCTCCACTTT	CAWSPRWISPLHF
many	TRBD2	TRBV5-1	TRBJ2-5	TGCGCCAGCAGCCCGCGGGGGTCACGGGAGACCCAGTACTTC	CASSPRGSRETQYF
once	.	TRBV6-6	TRBJ1-2	TGTGCCAGCAGTTACAGTAACTATGGCTACACCTTC	CASSYSNYGYTF
.	.	TRBV9	TRBJ1-5	TGTGCCAGCAGCGTAGGACCGGAAGGGAATCAGCCCCAGCATTTT	CASSVGPEGNQPQHF
many	TRBD1	TRBV12-3/TRBV12-4	TRBJ2-1	TGTGCCAGCAGTTTTACAAGGACAGGATTAAATGAGCAGTTCTTC	CASSFTRTGLNEQFF
many	TRBD1	TRBV7-8	TRBJ1-5	TGTGCCAGCAGCTTTGGACAGGCCTTTAGCAATCAGCCCCAGCATTTT	CASSFGQAFSNQPQHF
many	TRBD2	TRBV12-3/TRBV12-4	TRBJ2-1	TGTGCCAGCAGTGCGGGGGGAAACCCCTACAATGAGCAGTTCTTC	CASSAGGNPYNEQFF
many	.	TRBV25-1	TRBJ1-1	TGTGCCAGCAGCAAAGCCGGGACATCCTATGAGGGAGCTTTCTTT	CASSKAGTSYEGAFF
.	.	TRBV6-2/TRBV6-3	TRBJ2-5	TGTGCCAGCAAAGGTGGATGGGAGACCCAGTACTTC	CASKGGWETQYF
few	TRBD1	TRBV30	TRBJ2-7	TGTGCCTGGAGTGCCTCGACAGGGTACGAGCAGTACTTC	CAWSASTGYEQYF
many	TRBD1	TRBV20-1	TRBJ2-3	TGCAGTGCTCAAGATCAGGGGGCGCCGAATACGCAGTATTTT	CSAQDQGAPNTQYF
many	.	TRBV12-5	TRBJ1-3	TGTGCTTCCTCTGGAAACACCATATATTTT	CASSGNTIYF
many	TRBD1	TRBV20-1	TRBJ1-1	TGCAGTTCAAGCCGGGACAGGGGATCTGAAGCTTTCTTT	CSSSRDRGSEAFF
many	.	TRBV28	TRBJ2-3	TGTGCCAGCAGTTTGTCCGAAGGGGGGAGAGATACGCAGTATTTT	CASSLSEGGRDTQYF
.	.	TRBV19	TRBJ1-1	TGTGCCAGTAGTCCTCGCCCGGGGACGTGGGAGGACACTGAAGCTTTCTTT	CASSPRPGTWEDTEAFF
.	.	TRBV6-1	TRBJ2-1	TGTGCCAGCAACGGACTTTCGTTGAGCTCCTACAATGAGCAGTTCTTC	CASNGLSLSSYNEQFF